These T cell receptor beta chains were read from a single sample in a study of cytomegalovirus exposure and HLA in healthy donors. TCRdb keeps only in-frame clones here, not all; method: immunoSEQ multiplex PCR. The data contain over 40,000 clones, roughly 76% of them singletons. The specimen was PBMCs. The origin of the receptors is a woman in her 40s in good health and CMV-seropositive. Each CDR3 is given with its conserved first and last residue. The D gene is left open where the match is weak. Expanded clones get a size class; other rows say once, few or many, or leave the size out.

CDR3 protein: CASRTGTQNTGELFF
CDR3 DNA: TGTGCCAGCAGAACCGGGACTCAGAACACCGGGGAGCTGTTTTTT
V gene: TRBV5-4
D gene: .
J gene: TRBJ2-2
clone size: once

CDR3 protein: CASSRQGAGYGYTF
CDR3 DNA: TGTGCCAGCAGTCGACAGGGGGCAGGCTATGGCTACACCTTC
V gene: TRBV2
D gene: TRBD1
J gene: TRBJ1-2
clone size: .

CDR3 protein: CASGTGTGGEKLFF
CDR3 DNA: TGTGCTAGTGGGACCGGGACAGGGGGGGAAAAACTGTTTTTT
V gene: TRBV12-5
D gene: TRBD1
J gene: TRBJ1-4
clone size: .

CDR3 protein: CASSVEPNTEAFF
CDR3 DNA: TGTGCCAGCAGCGTAGAGCCGAACACTGAAGCTTTCTTT
V gene: TRBV9
D gene: .
J gene: TRBJ1-1
clone size: few

CDR3 protein: CASRSQGARLKTEAFF
CDR3 DNA: TGTGCCAGCAGGTCACAGGGGGCTCGGTTAAAGACTGAAGCTTTCTTT
V gene: TRBV28
D gene: TRBD1
J gene: TRBJ1-1
clone size: few

CDR3 protein: CASSQRQGTNTEAFF
CDR3 DNA: TGTGCCAGCAGCCAGCGACAGGGTACGAACACTGAAGCTTTCTTT
V gene: TRBV7-9
D gene: TRBD1
J gene: TRBJ1-1
clone size: .

CDR3 protein: CSVGTGEKLFF
CDR3 DNA: TGCAGCGTTGGAACAGGAGAAAAACTGTTTTTT
V gene: TRBV29-1
D gene: .
J gene: TRBJ1-4
clone size: .

CDR3 protein: CASIAGIFDYGYTF
CDR3 DNA: TGTGCCAGCATCGCAGGGATCTTCGACTATGGCTACACCTTC
V gene: TRBV6-4
D gene: .
J gene: TRBJ1-2
clone size: few

CDR3 protein: CASSTRTATTPLHF
CDR3 DNA: TGTGCCAGCAGCACCCGGACAGCTACGACACCCCTCCACTTT
V gene: TRBV7-2
D gene: .
J gene: TRBJ1-6
clone size: .

CDR3 protein: CASKTGPSNQPQHF
CDR3 DNA: TGTGCCAGCAAGACAGGGCCTAGCAATCAGCCCCAGCATTTT
V gene: TRBV6-5
D gene: TRBD1
J gene: TRBJ1-5
clone size: .

CDR3 protein: CASSPGGGQNNYGYTF
CDR3 DNA: TGTGCCAGCAGCCCAGGTGGAGGCCAAAATAACTATGGCTACACCTTC
V gene: TRBV5-4
D gene: .
J gene: TRBJ1-2
clone size: .

CDR3 protein: CASSQGWNYGYTF
CDR3 DNA: TGTGCCAGCAGTCAGGGGTGGAACTATGGCTACACCTTC
V gene: TRBV7-9
D gene: .
J gene: TRBJ1-2
clone size: .

CDR3 protein: CASSLRGGAYNEQFF
CDR3 DNA: TGTGCCAGCAGCTTAAGGGGAGGGGCCTACAATGAGCAGTTCTTC
V gene: TRBV7-9
D gene: TRBD2
J gene: TRBJ2-1
clone size: .

CDR3 protein: CAREDRVINTDTQYF
CDR3 DNA: TGTGCCAGGGAAGACAGGGTGATTAACACAGATACGCAGTATTTT
V gene: TRBV21-1
D gene: .
J gene: TRBJ2-3
clone size: .

CDR3 protein: CASTRQGVVDEQYF
CDR3 DNA: TGTGCCAGCACACGACAGGGGGTCGTCGACGAGCAGTACTTC
V gene: TRBV6-1
D gene: TRBD1
J gene: TRBJ2-7
clone size: .

CDR3 protein: CVRSYGTGGHNSPLHF
CDR3 DNA: TGTGTCAGAAGCTACGGGACAGGGGGCCATAATTCACCCCTCCACTTT
V gene: TRBV7-5
D gene: .
J gene: TRBJ1-6
clone size: .

CDR3 protein: CASSQVGQVYGYTF
CDR3 DNA: TGCGCCAGCAGCCAAGTGGGACAAGTCTATGGCTACACCTTC
V gene: TRBV4-1
D gene: .
J gene: TRBJ1-2
clone size: .

CDR3 protein: CASSKWRDTQYF
CDR3 DNA: TGTGCCAGCAGCAAATGGAGAGATACGCAGTATTTT
V gene: TRBV28
D gene: .
J gene: TRBJ2-3
clone size: .

CDR3 protein: CAWKSGGETQYF
CDR3 DNA: TGTGCCTGGAAGTCGGGAGGGGAGACCCAGTACTTC
V gene: TRBV30
D gene: TRBD2
J gene: TRBJ2-5
clone size: .

CDR3 protein: CASSTSGGTHYEQYF
CDR3 DNA: TGTGCCAGCAGCACGAGCGGGGGGACCCACTACGAGCAGTACTTC
V gene: TRBV28
D gene: TRBD2
J gene: TRBJ2-7
clone size: .

CDR3 protein: CASSLSGAYEQYF
CDR3 DNA: TGTGCCAGCAGCTTGTCAGGGGCCTACGAGCAGTACTTC
V gene: TRBV7-2
D gene: .
J gene: TRBJ2-7
clone size: .

CDR3 protein: CASSHYRNSNQPQHF
CDR3 DNA: TGTGCCAGCAGCCACTACAGGAATAGCAATCAGCCCCAGCATTTT
V gene: TRBV11-3
D gene: .
J gene: TRBJ1-5
clone size: .

CDR3 protein: CASSQAAGLVTNEKLFF
CDR3 DNA: TGTGCCAGCAGCCAAGCTGCAGGATTGGTAACTAATGAAAAACTGTTTTTT
V gene: TRBV14
D gene: .
J gene: TRBJ1-4
clone size: once

CDR3 protein: CASYPGLAGGGYNEQFF
CDR3 DNA: TGTGCCAGCTACCCTGGACTAGCGGGGGGTGGGTACAATGAGCAGTTCTTC
V gene: TRBV5-4
D gene: TRBD2
J gene: TRBJ2-1
clone size: .

CDR3 protein: CASSPNYEQYF
CDR3 DNA: TGTGCCAGCAGTCCCAACTACGAGCAGTACTTC
V gene: TRBV28
D gene: .
J gene: TRBJ2-7
clone size: few

CDR3 protein: CASSPGGQAETQYF
CDR3 DNA: TGTGCCAGCTCACCCGGGGGACAGGCGGAGACCCAGTACTTC
V gene: TRBV18
D gene: TRBD1
J gene: TRBJ2-5
clone size: .

CDR3 protein: CASGRGSGANVLTF
CDR3 DNA: TGTGCCAGCGGTAGGGGCTCTGGGGCCAACGTCCTGACTTTC
V gene: TRBV25-1
D gene: .
J gene: TRBJ2-6
clone size: .

CDR3 protein: CASSLRPGRDNEQFF
CDR3 DNA: TGTGCCAGCAGTTTAAGGCCAGGGCGAGACAATGAGCAGTTCTTC
V gene: TRBV27
D gene: .
J gene: TRBJ2-1
clone size: .

CDR3 protein: CASSPDRSQPQHF
CDR3 DNA: TGTGCCAGTAGTCCAGACAGGAGTCAGCCCCAGCATTTT
V gene: TRBV19
D gene: .
J gene: TRBJ1-5
clone size: .

CDR3 protein: CASSVEPASQSGHLTEAFF
CDR3 DNA: TGTGCCAGCAGCGTAGAGCCGGCGTCCCAGTCGGGACACCTCACTGAAGCTTTCTTT
V gene: TRBV9
D gene: .
J gene: TRBJ1-1
clone size: few

CDR3 protein: CASSHQTQYF
CDR3 DNA: TGTGCCAGCAGCCATCAGACCCAGTACTTC
V gene: TRBV11-2
D gene: .
J gene: TRBJ2-5
clone size: .

CDR3 protein: CASSPERTGVEKLFF
CDR3 DNA: TGTGCCAGCAGTCCGGAACGGACAGGGGTTGAAAAACTGTTTTTT
V gene: TRBV6-5
D gene: TRBD1
J gene: TRBJ1-4
clone size: .

CDR3 protein: CTSSQPEGQGQHQPQHF
CDR3 DNA: TGCACCAGCAGCCAGCCCGAAGGACAGGGACAACATCAGCCCCAGCATTTT
V gene: TRBV1
D gene: .
J gene: TRBJ1-5
clone size: .

CDR3 protein: CASHYGTGTEAFF
CDR3 DNA: TGTGCCAGCCACTATGGGACAGGCACTGAAGCTTTCTTT
V gene: TRBV2
D gene: TRBD1
J gene: TRBJ1-1
clone size: .

CDR3 protein: CAISRAEEQYF
CDR3 DNA: TGTGCCATCAGCAGGGCGGAGGAGCAGTACTTC
V gene: TRBV10-3
D gene: .
J gene: TRBJ2-7
clone size: .

CDR3 protein: CASSQRHDSYNEQFF
CDR3 DNA: TGTGCCAGCAGCCAACGACACGACTCCTACAATGAGCAGTTCTTC
V gene: TRBV7-9
D gene: .
J gene: TRBJ2-1
clone size: .

CDR3 protein: CASNQGLITGELFF
CDR3 DNA: TGTGCCAGTAACCAGGGACTAATCACCGGGGAGCTGTTTTTT
V gene: TRBV19
D gene: TRBD2
J gene: TRBJ2-2
clone size: .

CDR3 protein: CASSYGTGANEKLFF
CDR3 DNA: TGTGCCAGCAGTTACGGAACAGGTGCTAATGAAAAACTGTTTTTT
V gene: TRBV6-5
D gene: .
J gene: TRBJ1-4
clone size: .

CDR3 protein: CASSLHAGFNTEAFF
CDR3 DNA: TGTGCCAGCAGCTTACACGCAGGGTTTAACACTGAAGCTTTCTTT
V gene: TRBV11-1
D gene: .
J gene: TRBJ1-1
clone size: .

CDR3 protein: CASSQPGRAGEAFF
CDR3 DNA: TGTGCCAGCAGCCAGCCGGGCCGAGCGGGTGAAGCTTTCTTT
V gene: TRBV4-2
D gene: .
J gene: TRBJ1-1
clone size: .

CDR3 protein: CASSFGGGGGEQYF
CDR3 DNA: TGTGCCAGCAGTTTCGGCGGGGGGGGAGGCGAGCAGTACTTC
V gene: TRBV28
D gene: TRBD2
J gene: TRBJ2-7
clone size: .

CDR3 protein: CASSFGAAYNEQFF
CDR3 DNA: TGTGCCAGCAGCTTTGGGGCCGCCTACAATGAGCAGTTCTTC
V gene: TRBV7-2
D gene: .
J gene: TRBJ2-1
clone size: .

CDR3 protein: CASSLSGVGTDTQYF
CDR3 DNA: TGTGCCAGCAGCTTGAGCGGCGTCGGCACAGATACGCAGTATTTT
V gene: TRBV7-3
D gene: .
J gene: TRBJ2-3
clone size: .

CDR3 protein: CASSLRSSQNIQYF
CDR3 DNA: TGTGCCAGCAGCCTTAGGTCTAGCCAAAACATTCAGTACTTC
V gene: TRBV7-2
D gene: .
J gene: TRBJ2-4
clone size: .

CDR3 protein: CASSPGERLYEQYF
CDR3 DNA: TGTGCCAGCAGTCCCGGCGAGCGGCTTTACGAGCAGTACTTC
V gene: TRBV27
D gene: .
J gene: TRBJ2-7
clone size: .